These 21 T cell receptor beta chains originate from one sample sequenced in a study of blood T cell repertoires in COVID-19. The assay was immunoSEQ multiplex PCR, and TCRdb's table has in-frame clones only and misses some. The sample contains about 360,000 clones, approximately 89% of which appear only once. Sequencing input: PBMCs or T cells enriched from blood (not recorded which). These receptors originate from a man aged 30 to 39 who had recovered from COVID-19.

This clone was recorded only once. This chain links TRBV18 with TRBJ1-5; possibly TRBD1 for D (5 bases). CDR1 is KGHSH, CDR2 LQKENI, per germline. There are 15 residues in the CDR3. Trimming took off 5 bases at V and 2 bases at J, with 13 bases between the two ends. The CDR3 region is CASSAGVPGNQPQHF. CDR3 sequence (DNA): TGTGCCAGCTCAGCGGGGGTTCCGGGCAATCAGCCCCAGCATTTT.

The gene calls are TRBV11-2 and TRBJ2-7; D possibly corresponds to TRBD2 (6 bases). The CDR3 covers 12 residues. The germline gives CDR1 SGHAT, CDR2 FQNNGV. V dropped 6 bases and J dropped 6 bases, with 12 bases sitting between them. The CDR3 sequence: CASSPGGREQYF. CDR3 coding DNA: TGTGCCAGCAGTCCCGGGGGTCGCGAGCAGTACTTC.

This sequence joins TRBV5-1 and TRBJ2-1; 10 bases are a match to TRBD1. With V trimmed by 7 bases and J by 8 bases, 12 bases remained unmatched. The CDR3 consists of 15 residues. Germline V gene lookup returns CDR1 SGHRS and CDR2 YFSETQ. The CDR3 DNA reads as TGCGCCAGCGGGTTGGGACAGGGGAATGTCGATGAGCAGTTCTTC. Its protein is CASGLGQGNVDEQFF. The full variable domain, with the rest looked up from reference TRBV5-1 and TRBJ2-1, is KAGVTQTPRYLIKTRGQQVTLSCSPISGHRSVSWYQQTPGQGLQFLFEYFSETQRNKGNFPGRFSGRQFSNSRSEMNVSTLELGDSALYLCASGLGQGNVDEQFFGPGTRLTVL.

The chain carries TRBV20-1 and TRBJ2-5; D not resolved. V lost 3 bases to trimming and J lost 7 bases, with 15 bases between them. The CDR3 sequence is 13 residues long. Germline lookup yields CDR1 DFQATT and CDR2 SNEGSKA (reference sequence). DNA of the CDR3: TGCAGTGCTAGTCGAGGAGAGGTCGGGACCCAGTACTTC. Translating it yields CSASRGEVGTQYF.

The chain combines TRBV9 with TRBJ2-3; possible D gene TRBD1, 6 bases. This CDR3 is built from 16 residues. V dropped 0 bases and J dropped 2 bases, with 13 bases sitting between them. Germline V gene sequence: CDR1 SGDLS, CDR2 YYNGEE. Here the CDR3 reads CASSVGPGAYTDTQYF. The CDR3 nucleotides read TGTGCCAGCAGCGTAGGGCCAGGGGCTTACACAGATACGCAGTATTTT.

The J gene is TRBJ2-7, the V gene TRBV5-1, with D possibly matching TRBD1 (6 bases). The CDR3 contains 14 residues. V lost 2 bases and J 3 bases, leaving 12 bases between the germline ends. Germline loops: CDR1 SGHRS, CDR2 YFSETQ. CDR3 nucleotide sequence: TGCGCCAGCAGCTTCGGTGGGGGCTACTACGAGCAGTACTTC. Protein: CASSFGGGYYEQYF.

In DNA, the CDR3 is TGTGCCAGTAAGGGACAGGGTAATGAAAAACTGTTTTTT. As protein: CASKGQGNEKLFF. The chain has TRBV25-1 and TRBJ1-4; 9 bases map to TRBD1. CDR3 size: 13 residues. Unmatched junction bases numbered 3, after V lost 9 bases and J lost 4 bases. Germline V gene data show CDR1 as MGHDK and CDR2 as SYGVNS.

J is TRBJ1-2 and V is TRBV6-5; TRBD1 matches 10 bases. Germline V CDR1 and CDR2: MNHEY, SVGAGI. Losses at the gene ends were 4 bases for V and 3 bases for J; bases not matched to a gene: 2. There are 14 residues in the CDR3. The CDR3 sequence is CASSLGTGDYGYTF. DNA of the CDR3: TGTGCCAGCAGTTTGGGGACAGGGGACTATGGCTACACCTTC.

The chain recombines TRBV7-9 with TRBJ2-2; maybe TRBD2 (5 bases). V was trimmed by 5 bases and J by 11 bases, leaving 12 bases between them. Germline assignment: CDR1 SEHNR and CDR2 FQNEAQ (reference sequence). The CDR3 contains 12 residues. CDR3 in DNA: TGTGCCAGCAGCGCCGGGGTCTTCGAGCTGTTTTTT. This encodes CASSAGVFELFF.

The J gene is TRBJ2-3, the V gene TRBV2; D remains ambiguous. In germline, CDR1 is SNHLY, CDR2 FYNNEI. The CDR3 extends over 13 amino acids. Trimming shortened V by 5 bases and J by 6 bases, and 12 bases separated the two germline ends. CDR3 amino acids: CASSTVRLDTQYF. The CDR3 coding sequence is TGTGCCAGCAGTACAGTGAGATTGGATACGCAGTATTTT.

The V and J genes are TRBV7-9 and TRBJ1-4, with TRBD1 matching over 8 bases. There are 13 residues in the CDR3. The junction had 4 bases not matched to a gene; V was cut back by 5 bases and J by 8 bases. CDR1 and CDR2 from the germline V gene are SEHNR and FQNEAQ (reference sequence). The DNA for the CDR3 is TGTGCCAGCAGCCGCCGGGACAGGGAAAAACTGTTTTTT. This translates into CASSRRDREKLFF. The variable domain in full, with the rest retrieved from reference TRBV7-9 and TRBJ1-4, is DTGVSQNPRHKITKRGQNVTFRCDPISEHNRLYWYRQTLGQGPEFLTYFQNEAQLEKSRLLSDRFSAERPKGSFSTLEIQRTEQGDSAMYLCASSRRDREKLFFGSGTQLSVL.

This chain uses TRBV15 with TRBJ2-5; 15 nucleotides agree with TRBD2. V dropped 3 bases and J dropped 1; count of bases not matched to a gene: 12. CDR1 is LNHNV, CDR2 YYDKDF, per germline (reference sequence). This CDR3 has 20 residues. Here the CDR3 DNA reads TGTGCCACCAGCAGGGAGGGGACTAGCGGGGGGAAGGGGTCCCAAGAGACCCAGTACTTC. This translates into CATSREGTSGGKGSQETQYF. Drawing the rest from reference TRBV15 and TRBJ2-5, the complete variable domain is DAMVIQNPRYQVTQFGKPVTLSCSQTLNHNVMYWYQQKSSQAPKLLFHYYDKDFNNEADTPDNFQSRRPNTSFCFLDIRSPGLGDTAMYLCATSREGTSGGKGSQETQYFGPGTRLLVL.

J is TRBJ1-1 and V is TRBV2; 8 bases map to TRBD1. Germline CDR1 and CDR2: SNHLY and FYNNEI. With 6 bases clipped from V and 0 bases from J, the junction kept 0 bases outside the gene matches. The CDR3 is 13 residues long. DNA for the CDR3: TGTGCCAGCAGGGACAGGGTGAACACTGAAGCTTTCTTT. Protein product: CASRDRVNTEAFF.

The chain links TRBV29-1 to TRBJ1-5; TRBD1 is a possible D gene (6 bases). The germline gives CDR1 SQVTM, CDR2 ANQGSEA. Deletions cut 7 bases from V and 7 bases from J, with 17 bases between. CDR3 size: 13 residues. DNA for the CDR3: TGCAGCGCCGGAGGGGGGGCCGGACAGCCCCAGCATTTT. This sequence encodes CSAGGGAGQPQHF.

The chain has TRBV15 and TRBJ1-2, with D possibly being TRBD1 (6 bases). V was trimmed by 3 bases and J by 0 bases, leaving 14 bases between them. The CDR3 sequence is 16 residues long. Germline V gene sequence: CDR1 LNHNV, CDR2 YYDKDF (reference sequence). CDR3 protein: CATSSRSAGANYGYTF. The DNA for the CDR3 is TGTGCCACCAGCAGTCGTTCGGCAGGGGCTAACTATGGCTACACCTTC. Looking up the rest from reference TRBV15 and TRBJ1-2 gives the full variable domain: DAMVIQNPRYQVTQFGKPVTLSCSQTLNHNVMYWYQQKSSQAPKLLFHYYDKDFNNEADTPDNFQSRRPNTSFCFLDIRSPGLGDTAMYLCATSSRSAGANYGYTFGSGTRLTVV.

This clone showed up just once. The gene calls are TRBV6-6 and TRBJ2-3, with 8 nucleotides matching TRBD2. The CDR3 sequence is 16 residues long. Germline trimming cut 0 bases from V and 2 bases from J; bases unmatched to any gene: 4. Per germline, CDR1 MNHNY and CDR2 SVGAGI (reference sequence). The CDR3 sequence: CASSYSLGGATDTQYF. The CDR3 DNA reads TGTGCCAGCAGTTACTCTCTCGGGGGGGCCACAGATACGCAGTATTTT.

The chain is built from TRBV11-2 and TRBJ1-6; D is uncertain. V shed 2 bases and J shed 9 bases, with 5 bases lying between them. The CDR3 contains 12 residues. Germline values: CDR1 SGHAT, CDR2 FQNNGV. CDR3: CASSLISSPLHF. The CDR3 DNA reads as TGTGCCAGCAGCTTAATATCTTCACCCCTCCACTTT.

The V call is TRBV11-2, the J call TRBJ2-5, with 12 positions matching TRBD1. Looked up from germline, CDR1 is SGHAT and CDR2 is FQNNGV. V shed 6 bases and J 5 bases; nucleotides not matched to a gene: 10. The CDR3 contains 16 residues. The CDR3 is CASRDLGTGGMETQYF. CDR3 nucleotide sequence: TGTGCCAGCAGGGATTTAGGGACAGGGGGCATGGAGACCCAGTACTTC.

The chain joins TRBV18 to TRBJ1-2; D might be TRBD1 (6 bases). Trimming pared 3 bases from V and 4 bases from J, leaving 18 bases between. Germline CDR1 is KGHSH and CDR2 is LQKENI. There are 16 residues in the CDR3. The CDR3: CASSPPGTHVVYGYTF. The DNA for the CDR3 is TGTGCCAGCTCACCGCCCGGGACACACGTCGTCTATGGCTACACCTTC.

The gene calls are TRBV7-9 and TRBJ1-5; D call uncertain. Trimming stripped 3 bases from V and 6 bases from J, with 15 bases between. The CDR3 is made up of 15 amino acids. Germline V gene lookup returns CDR1 SEHNR and CDR2 FQNEAQ (reference sequence). The CDR3 DNA reads TGTGCCAGCAGCTTTGGAGGGTATGGTGCTCAGCCCCAGCATTTT. Translation: CASSFGGYGAQPQHF.

CDR3 sequence reads: CASSPPDRALRNEQFF. CDR3 bases: TGTGCCAGCAGTCCCCCGGACAGGGCCCTCCGTAATGAGCAGTTCTTC. This chain joins TRBV21-1 and TRBJ2-1; TRBD1 reflects the table's D call only, with no check against the DNA. TRBV21-1 is a pseudogene. This CDR3 contains 16 residues.